The 29 T cell receptor beta chains below were found in one sample sequenced in a study of tumor and adjacent non-tumor tissue in lung cancer. The library came from three nested PCR rounds adapted from ARM-PCR protocols. TCRdb independently ran MiXCR on the multiplex PCR reads; one entry per CDR3 protein. The table lists some 70,000 distinct CDR3 sequences, around 70% of them singletons. No cell sorting was done before RNA was extracted from the tissue. This non-tumor lung sample came from over 3 cm beyond the tumor edge. Sequencing was carried out using distant non-tumor lung tissue. These receptors came from a woman between 45 and 60 years old with non-small cell lung cancer.

As concerns this clonotype: The junction differs from germline at one of its ends, possibly a read error. The J gene is TRBJ1-2, the V gene TRBV29-1, with D tentatively TRBD1 (5 bases). This CDR3 contains 11 residues. Germline assignment: CDR1 SQVTM and CDR2 ANQGSEA. This CDR3 reads CSVEVDIGNIF. CDR3 DNA sequence: TGCAGCGTTGAAGTGGACATAGGCAACATCTTC. Using reference TRBV29-1 and TRBJ1-2 for the parts outside the CDR3, the full variable domain is SAVISQKPSRDICQRGTSLTIQCQVDSQVTMMFWYRQQPGQSLTLIATANQGSEATYESGFVIDKFPISRPNLTFSTLTVSNMSPEDSSIYLCSVEVDIGNIFGSGTRLTVV.

This clonotype has ten or more counts. The chain couples TRBV29-1 to TRBJ2-1; 14 nucleotides agree with TRBD2. With 3 bases clipped from V and 7 bases from J, the junction kept 5 bases outside the gene matches. This CDR3 has 15 amino acids. In germline, CDR1 is SQVTM, CDR2 ANQGSEA. The CDR3 DNA is TGCAGCGTTGAGGGGACTAGCGGGAGAAATAATGAGCAGTTCTTC. Translating it yields CSVEGTSGRNNEQFF.

Details on this clonotype: The conserved phenylalanine or tryptophan is not found at the CDR3 terminus, so this likely reflects a read error. This rearrangement joins TRBV20-1 to TRBJ2-1; tentative D call: TRBD2 (5 bases). Per germline, CDR1 DFQATT and CDR2 SNEGSKA (reference sequence). V was clipped by 4 bases and J by 4 bases, with 20 bases between them. The CDR3 is 16 residues long. CDR3 amino acids: CSAIAHLIAKYNEQFL. DNA for the CDR3: TGCAGTGCTATCGCGCACTTGATAGCGAAATACAATGAGCAGTTCTTA.

This chain joins TRBV7-2 and TRBJ2-7; maybe TRBD1 (5 bases). This CDR3 has 14 residues. Germline V gene sequence: CDR1 SGHTA, CDR2 FQGNSA. V gave up 5 bases and J gave up 9 bases, with 20 bases separating them. The CDR3 loop reads CASSELTGAGGQYF. CDR3 in DNA: TGTGCCAGCAGCGAACTTACAGGTGCTGGCGGGCAGTACTTC.

This clonotype showed up many times. V and J are TRBV6-2 or TRBV6-3 and TRBJ2-6; D is ambiguous. CDR1 and CDR2 (germline): MNHEY, SVGEGT. Trimming removed 4 bases at V and 0 bases at J, with 10 bases between. The CDR3 is 16 residues long. The DNA for the CDR3 is TGTGCCAGCAGTTGGGGTCGGAGCTCTGGGGCCAACGTCCTGACTTTC. As protein: CASSWGRSSGANVLTF.

As for this clonotype: One end of the junction fails to match germline, which may point to a read error. The V and J genes are TRBV20-1 and TRBJ2-1; 12 bases are shared with TRBD2. CDR1 DFQATT and CDR2 SNEGSKA come from the germline V gene (reference sequence). The CDR3 is 15 residues long. The CDR3 nucleotides read TGCAATGCTCATGGGCCTAGCGGGAGGGCACGAGAGCAGTTCTTC. This codes for CNAHGPSGRAREQFF.

Comment on this clonotype: A much larger clone is a single base away; this may be a read error. The V gene is TRBV7-3, the J gene TRBJ2-1; TRBD2 matches 7 bases. The CDR3 runs to 18 residues. Germline V gives CDR1 SGHTA, CDR2 FQGTGA. With 5 bases clipped from V and 4 bases from J, the junction kept 17 bases outside the gene matches. CDR3 in amino acids: CASSRTSSGTNLYNEQFF. The CDR3, as DNA: TGTGCCAGCAGCCGAACTAGCTCCGGGACTAACCTTTACAATGAGCAGTTCTTC.

A note on this clonotype: The conserved phenylalanine or tryptophan normally closing the CDR3 is absent here, so this likely arose from a read error. The CDR3 here is CASGQDLCGVSTEAFL. The CDR3 bases are TGCGCCAGCGGCCAAGATCTCTGCGGGGTCAGCACTGAAGCTTTCTTA. The V call is TRBV4-1, the J call TRBJ1-1; D is ambiguous. Germline CDR1 is MGHRA and CDR2 is YSYEKL. CDR3 length: 16 residues.

Comment on this clonotype: Being one base from a much bigger clone, this may be a read error. The chain combines TRBV20-1 with TRBJ1-2; D is undetermined. V lost 1 base to trimming and J lost 9 bases, with 9 bases between them. This CDR3 has 11 amino acids. CDR1 is DFQATT and CDR2 is SNEGSKA in the germline V gene (reference sequence). The CDR3 DNA sequence: TGCAGTGCTAGAGTCGGACCTTGCTACACCTTC. Translated, it gives CSARVGPCYTF.

Concerning this clonotype: A read error may explain this, as a much larger clone is one base away. This chain links TRBV4-1 with TRBJ2-7; TRBD1 is a possible D gene (6 bases). CDR1 is MGHRA, CDR2 YSYEKL, per germline. V lost 4 bases and J lost 6, with 13 bases in between. CDR3 length equals 13 residues. CDR3 DNA sequence: TGCGCCAGCAGCCGATACACAGGGAGCGAGCAGTACTTC. Amino acids: CASSRYTGSEQYF.

The chain carries TRBV14 and TRBJ1-3; D uncertain. Germline V gene lookup returns CDR1 SGHDN and CDR2 FVKESK. The CDR3 sequence is 15 residues long. Trimming stripped 2 bases from V and 0 bases from J, with 8 bases between. In DNA form, the CDR3 reads TGTGCCAGCAGCCAAATCTCACTCTCTGGAAACACCATATATTTT. Protein sequence: CASSQISLSGNTIYF. The complete variable domain, with remaining parts taken from reference TRBV14 and TRBJ1-3, reads EAGVTQFPSHSVIEKGQTVTLRCDPISGHDNLYWYRRVMGKEIKFLLHFVKESKQDESGMPNNRFLAERTGGTYSTLKVQPAELEDSGVYFCASSQISLSGNTIYFGEGSWLTVV.

A word on this clonotype: Given a much more abundant clone one base away, this may be a read error. This chain joins TRBV20-1 and TRBJ1-2; D might be TRBD1 (5 bases). The CDR3 spans 15 residues. Trimming took 5 bases from V and 1 from J, leaving 17 bases between them. CDR1 is DFQATT, CDR2 SNEGSKA, per germline (reference sequence). This CDR3 reads CSALATWGFNYGYTF. The CDR3 coding sequence is TGCAGTGCTCTCGCGACATGGGGGTTTAACTATGGCTACACCTTC.

This clonotype was recorded many times. J is TRBJ2-1 and V is TRBV20-1, with 7 bases fitting TRBD2. The CDR3 has 15 residues. The V gene's germline CDR1 is DFQATT and CDR2 SNEGSKA (reference sequence). The J segment lost 1 base and the V segment lost 4 bases, leaving 7 bases of the junction unmatched. The CDR3 loop is CSAKIGLVSYNEQFF. The CDR3, as DNA: TGCAGTGCTAAAATTGGACTAGTGTCCTACAATGAGCAGTTCTTC.

This clonotype appeared a single time. The final CDR3 position lacks the conserved phenylalanine or tryptophan, pointing to a likely read error. This rearrangement joins TRBV29-1 to TRBJ2-3, with 8 bases that match TRBD1. CDR3 length: 12 residues. Germline V lookup: CDR1 SQVTM, CDR2 ANQGSEA. CDR3 residues: CSVGQGGDMQYS. The CDR3 region has the DNA TGCAGCGTCGGACAGGGCGGCGATATGCAGTATTCT.

This clonotype was seen a handful of times. The final CDR3 position lacks the conserved phenylalanine or tryptophan, pointing to a likely read error. This chain joins TRBV7-9 and TRBJ2-2, with a tentative D call TRBD2 (5 bases). The CDR3 covers 14 residues. Germline CDR1 is SEHNR and CDR2 is FQNEAQ (reference sequence). The V gene lost 8 bases and the J gene lost 3 bases, with 13 bases spanning the gap. The CDR3 loop is CASGRGTDTGELFS. The CDR3 DNA is TGTGCCAGCGGCCGGGGAACGGACACCGGGGAGCTGTTTTCT.

The gene calls are TRBV4-2 and TRBJ2-1; TRBD2 aligns across 7 bases. The V gene's germline CDR1 is LGHNA and CDR2 YNFKEQ. The CDR3 has 17 residues. Unmatched junction bases numbered 13, after V lost 0 bases and J lost 8 bases. CDR3 loop: CASSQDSTGGSLYEQFF. DNA of the CDR3: TGTGCCAGCAGCCAAGATTCGACTGGCGGGAGTCTGTATGAGCAGTTCTTC.

This sequence joins TRBV28 and TRBJ1-2; 7 positions agree with TRBD1. The CDR3 is made up of 14 amino acids. CDR1 and CDR2 (germline): MDHEN, SYDVKM. The V segment lost 3 bases and the J segment 4 bases; nucleotides outside the gene matches: 5. The CDR3 is CASSFPGQIYGYTF. CDR3 bases: TGTGCCAGCAGTTTTCCGGGACAGATCTATGGCTACACCTTC.

This clonotype was seen once. The CDR3 does not end in the conserved phenylalanine or tryptophan, so this is likely a read error. No DNA is shown, since the ends of the CDR3 on it are uncertain; the CDR3 is the one TCRdb lists. The V call is TRBV11-2, the J call TRBJ2-5. In germline, CDR1 is SGHAT, CDR2 FQNNGV. 12 amino acids form the CDR3, both terminal residues included. The CDR3 is CASSLTRETQHL.

Concerning this clonotype: Germline and junction disagree at one end, which may indicate a read error. The V call is TRBV7-9, the J call TRBJ2-7; 11 positions agree with TRBD2. Germline V lookup: CDR1 SEHNR, CDR2 FQNEAQ (reference sequence). The CDR3 is 15 residues long. CDR3 amino acids: CVSSPSSGRRYEQYF. The CDR3 region has the DNA TGTGTCAGCAGCCCCTCTAGCGGGAGGAGGTACGAGCAGTACTTC.

This clonotype was seen more than once but under ten times. The CDR3 region has the DNA TGTGCCTGGAGTGAAGACAAACTAGCGGGAGTGTACAATGAGCAGTTCTTC. Residues: CAWSEDKLAGVYNEQFF. The chain is built from TRBV30 and TRBJ2-1; 11 bases agree with TRBD2. CDR3 size: 17 residues. The germline V gene has CDR1 GTSNPN and CDR2 SVGIG (reference sequence). With V trimmed by 1 base and J by 4 bases, 9 bases remained unmatched. Combining the CDR3 with reference TRBV30 and TRBJ2-1 gives the whole variable domain SQTIHQWPATLVQPVGSPLSLECTVEGTSNPNLYWYRQAAGRGLQLLFYSVGIGQISSEVPQNLSASRPQDRQFILSSKKLLLSDSGFYLCAWSEDKLAGVYNEQFFGPGTRLTVL.

This clonotype came up once. This may be a read error: a much more frequent sequence differs by one nucleotide. The chain uses TRBV28 and TRBJ1-1; TRBD1 aligns across 9 bases. V shed 7 bases, J shed 5 bases, and the junction held 11 bases outside the gene matches. The CDR3 contains 15 residues. Germline lookup yields CDR1 MDHEN and CDR2 SYDVKM. This CDR3 reads CASTFSGQGGTEAFF. CDR3 sequence (DNA): TGTGCCAGCACTTTCTCGGGACAGGGAGGTACTGAAGCTTTCTTT.

In the case of this clonotype: With a much larger clone just one base away, this may be a read error. The V gene is TRBV20-1, the J gene TRBJ1-5, with D possibly TRBD1 on 5 matching bases. Trimming stripped 5 bases from V and 2 bases from J, with 19 bases between. The germline V gene has CDR1 DFQATT and CDR2 SNEGSKA (reference sequence). CDR3 length: 16 amino acids. The CDR3 region is CSAVTRGNNRNQPQHF. The CDR3 region has the DNA TGCAGTGCTGTCACGAGGGGCAATAATCGCAATCAGCCCCAGCATTTT.

A note on this clonotype: The germline gene is not matched at one end of the junction; a read error may be the cause. This rearrangement joins TRBV20-1 to TRBJ2-3, with 8 bases lining up with TRBD2. Germline V lookup: CDR1 DFQATT, CDR2 SNEGSKA (reference sequence). This CDR3 comprises 15 residues. The CDR3 sequence is CSARGLAGSTDTQYF. As DNA, the CDR3 is TGTAGTGCTAGAGGCTTAGCGGGAAGCACAGATACGCAGTATTTT.

This chain links TRBV11-2 with TRBJ1-5; D possibly corresponds to TRBD1 (6 bases). V was shortened by 7 bases and J by 9 bases, with 16 bases between the two germline ends. The CDR3 sequence is 13 residues long. Germline CDR1 is SGHAT and CDR2 is FQNNGV. The CDR3 DNA reads as TGTGCCAGCATTGAAGACAGGAACCTGCCCCAGCATTTT. It codes for CASIEDRNLPQHF.

This clonotype was picked up many times. The chain combines TRBV28 with TRBJ2-1; possibly TRBD1 for D (6 bases). V shed 3 bases and J shed 4 bases, with 13 bases lying between them. The germline V gene has CDR1 MDHEN and CDR2 SYDVKM. The CDR3 covers 15 residues. The CDR3 sequence is CASSLRQEKYNEQFF. The CDR3 region has the DNA TGTGCCAGCAGTTTGCGACAGGAAAAGTACAATGAGCAGTTCTTC.

With regard to this clonotype: The junction shows a germline mismatch at one end, possibly a read error. The chain is built from TRBV11-2 and TRBJ2-7; 7 bases are a match to TRBD2. Germline V gene lookup returns CDR1 SGHAT and CDR2 FQNNGV. This CDR3 contains 16 residues. Here the CDR3 reads CASSFRASGIENEQYF. The CDR3 bases are TGTGCTAGCAGCTTTCGTGCAAGCGGGATTGAGAACGAGCAGTACTTC.

Note on this clonotype: A read error may produce the germline difference seen at one junction end. The chain uses TRBV6-1 and TRBJ2-3; D is undetermined. In germline, CDR1 is MNHNS, CDR2 SASEGT. The CDR3 totals 13 residues. The CDR3 bases are TGTGCCAGCAGTCGGAACACTGCAAATACGCAATATTTT. This gives the protein CASSRNTANTQYF.

The CDR3 DNA reads as TGTGCCAGCAGTTTCGCGTCAGGGCCCCCCAACTATGGCTACACCTTC. Translated: CASSFASGPPNYGYTF. V is TRBV28 and J is TRBJ1-2; weak D call: TRBD1 (5 bases). V was shortened by 3 bases and J by 2 bases, with 16 bases between the two germline ends. CDR3 length: 16 amino acids. Germline lookup yields CDR1 MDHEN and CDR2 SYDVKM.

Of note for this clonotype: Germline is not matched at one junction end, which may reflect a read error. The DNA for the CDR3 is TGCGCCAGCAGCCTAGAGAAATATAGGACCCAGTATTTC. The encoded protein is CASSLEKYRTQYF. V usage is TRBV4-3 and J usage is TRBJ2-5; D unresolved. Germline CDR1 reads LGHNA; CDR2 reads YSLEER. This CDR3 comprises 13 residues.